A single sample is the source of the 15 T cell receptor beta chains below, sequenced in a study of T cells in localized non-small cell lung cancer. Libraries were prepared by immunoSEQ multiplex PCR; TCRdb keeps only in-frame clonotypes and omits some of them. The profile shows about 25,000 clones, roughly nine tenths of them singletons. This sample comprised peripheral blood, obtained before any cancer treatment. Every receptor here comes from a woman between 35 and 70 years old with stage I lung adenocarcinoma.

CDR3 region: CASSLRGGTAYGYTF. Written as DNA, the CDR3 is TGTGCCAGCAGTTTACGGGGAGGGACAGCTTATGGCTACACCTTC. The V gene is TRBV28, the J gene TRBJ1-2, with TRBD1 matching over 7 bases. V was pared by 2 bases and J by 5 bases, with 8 bases of the junction left unmatched. This CDR3 is built from 15 residues. Germline-derived CDR1 and CDR2 are MDHEN and SYDVKM.

The CDR3: CASGPGMGTNEKLFF. The CDR3 DNA follows: TGTGCCAGTGGACCTGGTATGGGTACTAATGAAAAACTGTTTTTT. The chain is built from TRBV7-9 and TRBJ1-4; no definite D call. V lost 9 bases and J 2 bases, leaving 16 bases between the germline ends. CDR3 size: 15 residues. Germline-derived CDR1 and CDR2 are SEHNR and FQNEAQ (reference sequence).

The chain links TRBV11-2 to TRBJ1-1; D is ambiguous. Germline V gives CDR1 SGHAT, CDR2 FQNNGV. The V gene lost 2 bases and the J gene lost 7 bases, with 5 bases spanning the gap. This CDR3 region has 11 residues. The CDR3 DNA sequence: TGTGCCAGCAGCTTATCCAGTGAAGCTTTCTTT. Its protein product is CASSLSSEAFF. Based on the CDR3 plus reference TRBV11-2 and TRBJ1-1, the full variable domain is EAGVAQSPRYKIIEKRQSVAFWCNPISGHATLYWYQQILGQGPKLLIQFQNNGVVDDSQLPKDRFSAERLKGVDSTLKIQPAKLEDSAVYLCASSLSSEAFFGQGTRLTVV.

The chain carries TRBV11-2 and TRBJ2-1, with D uncertain. The ends were cut back, 5 bases at V and 8 bases at J, with 13 bases in the middle. Germline values: CDR1 SGHAT, CDR2 FQNNGV. This CDR3 has 13 amino acids. The CDR3 DNA reads TGTGCCAGCAGCCATTCTAGGTTCCATGAGCAGTTCTTC. It encodes CASSHSRFHEQFF.

This chain's CDR3 is CASSNRWTGRLTNEKLFF. The CDR3 nucleotides are TGTGCCAGTAGTAATAGGTGGACAGGGAGATTAACTAATGAAAAACTGTTTTTT. The chain recombines TRBV19 with TRBJ1-4; 8 nucleotides agree with TRBD1. The CDR3 runs 18 residues. The trim removed 4 bases at V and 1 base at J, leaving 11 bases unmatched. The germline gives CDR1 LNHDA, CDR2 SQIVND (reference sequence).

The V gene is TRBV19, the J gene TRBJ1-4; D unclear. V was pared by 9 bases and J by 3 bases, with 11 bases between. From germline, CDR1 is LNHDA and CDR2 SQIVND (reference sequence). The CDR3 covers 13 residues. The CDR3 region has the DNA TGTGCCAGCCACTTTGCAGCTAATGAAAAACTGTTTTTT. Its translation: CASHFAANEKLFF.

The chain has TRBV7-8 and TRBJ2-7, with D hard to call. Germline-derived CDR1 and CDR2 are SGHVS and FQNEAQ. CDR3 size: 14 residues. The V gene lost 4 bases and the J gene lost 7 bases, with 17 bases spanning the gap. The CDR3 is CASSSAGSYGEQYF. In DNA form, the CDR3 reads TGTGCCAGCAGCTCGGCAGGATCGTACGGGGAGCAGTACTTC.

The chain recombines TRBV18 with TRBJ1-1; no clear D. Per germline, CDR1 KGHSH and CDR2 LQKENI. The length of the CDR3 is 16 residues. With 3 bases removed from V and 1 base from J, the gap between germline ends came to 15 bases. As DNA, the CDR3 is TGTGCCAGCTCACCGGGGAAGGGCGAACCGAACACTGAAGCTTTCTTT. This sequence encodes CASSPGKGEPNTEAFF.

This clone was picked up one time. This sequence joins TRBV5-1 and TRBJ1-2; 7 bases are a match to TRBD1. CDR1 and CDR2 from the germline V gene are SGHRS and YFSETQ. The CDR3 has 12 amino acids. V gave up 4 bases and J gave up 5 bases; unmatched junction bases: 2. CDR3 in DNA: TGCGCCAGCAGCCCGGGACAGTATGGCTACACCTTC. Translating gives CASSPGQYGYTF.

This rearrangement joins TRBV15 to TRBJ2-2; D is unresolved. Deletions cut 11 bases from V and 4 bases from J, with 11 bases between. There are 12 residues in the CDR3. Germline V gene sequence: CDR1 LNHNV, CDR2 YYDKDF (reference sequence). CDR3 nucleotide sequence: TGTGCCTCGGGTCGGGCCACCGGGGAGCTGTTTTTT. It encodes CASGRATGELFF.

The chain uses TRBV15 and TRBJ2-7; D is possibly TRBD2 (6 bases). The CDR3 consists of 17 residues. Germline V CDR1 and CDR2: LNHNV, YYDKDF (reference sequence). With 3 bases removed from V and 6 bases from J, the gap between germline ends came to 24 bases. CDR3: CATSSPSGGTVSSEQYF. CDR3 coding DNA: TGTGCCACCAGCAGTCCTTCCGGGGGAACAGTATCATCCGAGCAGTACTTC.

This chain joins TRBV7-9 and TRBJ1-2; no definite D call. The CDR3 totals 13 residues. V was pared by 5 bases and J by 2 bases, with 9 bases between. CDR1 and CDR2 (germline): SEHNR, FQNEAQ (reference sequence). The CDR3 DNA is TGTGCCAGCAGCCTGGCAAACAACTATGGCTACACCTTC. This codes for CASSLANNYGYTF.

V and J are TRBV28 and TRBJ2-1; 8 bases are a match to TRBD2. CDR1 is MDHEN, CDR2 SYDVKM, per germline. Germline trimming cut 3 bases from V and 3 bases from J; bases unmatched to any gene: 7. The CDR3 has 16 residues. The CDR3 sequence: CASSFSLAGSYNEQFF. CDR3 DNA sequence: TGTGCCAGCAGTTTCTCCCTAGCGGGTAGCTACAATGAGCAGTTCTTC.

V usage is TRBV28 and J usage is TRBJ2-7; D gene uncertain. V was shortened by 8 bases and J by 5 bases, with 25 bases between the two germline ends. Germline V gene data show CDR1 as MDHEN and CDR2 as SYDVKM. CDR3 size: 16 residues. The CDR3 DNA follows: TGTGCCAGCGGTCCCCTGCTTTCTCGTTTGTCTCACGAGCAGTACTTC. It specifies CASGPLLSRLSHEQYF.

The chain has TRBV29-1 and TRBJ2-1; perhaps TRBD2 as D (6 bases). Deletions cut 7 bases from V and 7 bases from J, with 23 bases between. The CDR3 is made up of 15 amino acids. From germline, CDR1 is SQVTM and CDR2 ANQGSEA. The CDR3 nucleotides read TGCAGCGCCCAAAGTCCGGCAGGGAGGAGGAATGAGCAGTTCTTC. Its translation is CSAQSPAGRRNEQFF.